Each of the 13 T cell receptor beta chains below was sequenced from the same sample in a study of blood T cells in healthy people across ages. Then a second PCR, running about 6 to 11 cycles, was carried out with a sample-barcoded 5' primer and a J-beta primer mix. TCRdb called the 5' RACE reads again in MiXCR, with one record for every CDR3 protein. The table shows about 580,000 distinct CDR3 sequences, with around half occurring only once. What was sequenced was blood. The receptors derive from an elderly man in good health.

The CDR3 nucleotides are TGTGCCAGCAGTTTAGGGGGGTATGAGACCCAGTACTTC. It yields the protein CASSLGGYETQYF. The chain combines TRBV12-3 or TRBV12-4 with TRBJ2-5; D may be TRBD1 or TRBD2 (5 bases each). This CDR3 contains 13 residues. V shed 1 base and J shed 5 bases, with 8 bases lying between them.

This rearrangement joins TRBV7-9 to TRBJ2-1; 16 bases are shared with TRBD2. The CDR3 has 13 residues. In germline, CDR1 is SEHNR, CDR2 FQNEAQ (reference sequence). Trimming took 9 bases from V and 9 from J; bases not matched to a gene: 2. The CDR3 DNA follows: TGTGCCAGGGGACTAGCGGGAGGGAGTGAGCAGTTCTTC. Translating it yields CARGLAGGSEQFF.

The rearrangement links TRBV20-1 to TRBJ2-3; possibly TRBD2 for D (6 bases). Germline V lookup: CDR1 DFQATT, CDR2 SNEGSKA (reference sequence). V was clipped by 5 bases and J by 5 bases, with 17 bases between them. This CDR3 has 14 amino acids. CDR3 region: CSAESGGTQDTQYF. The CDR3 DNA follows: TGCAGTGCTGAGAGCGGAGGGACTCAAGATACGCAGTATTTT.

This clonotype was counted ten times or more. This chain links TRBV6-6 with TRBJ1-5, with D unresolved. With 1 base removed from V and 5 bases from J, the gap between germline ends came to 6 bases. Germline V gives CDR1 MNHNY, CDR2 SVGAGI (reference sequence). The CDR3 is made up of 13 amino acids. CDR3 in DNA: TGTGCCAGCAGTTACTTCCTGGATCAGCCCCAGCATTTT. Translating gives CASSYFLDQPQHF.

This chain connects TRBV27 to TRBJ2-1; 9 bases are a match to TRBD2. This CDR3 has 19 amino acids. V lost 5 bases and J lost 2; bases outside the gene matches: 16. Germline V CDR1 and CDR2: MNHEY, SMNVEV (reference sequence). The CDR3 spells CASSPPLRGGLVTYNEQFF. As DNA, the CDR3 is TGTGCCAGCAGTCCCCCTTTGCGGGGGGGCTTAGTTACCTACAATGAGCAGTTCTTC.

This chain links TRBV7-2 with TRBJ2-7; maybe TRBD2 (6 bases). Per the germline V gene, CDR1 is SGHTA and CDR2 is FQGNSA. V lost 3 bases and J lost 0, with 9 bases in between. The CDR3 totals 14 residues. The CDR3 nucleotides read TGTGCCAGCAGCTTCTACGGGAGCTCCTACGAGCAGTACTTC. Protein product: CASSFYGSSYEQYF.

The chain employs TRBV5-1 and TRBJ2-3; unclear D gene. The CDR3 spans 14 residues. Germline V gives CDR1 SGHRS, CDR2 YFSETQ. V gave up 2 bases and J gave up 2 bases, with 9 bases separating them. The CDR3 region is CASSFYYLTDTQYF. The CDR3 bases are TGCGCCAGCAGCTTCTATTACCTCACAGATACGCAGTATTTT.

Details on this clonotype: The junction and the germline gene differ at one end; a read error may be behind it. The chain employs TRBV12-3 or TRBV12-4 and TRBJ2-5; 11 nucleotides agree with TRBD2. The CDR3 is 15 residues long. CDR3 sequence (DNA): TGTGCCTGCAGTTCGCTAGCGGGGGGCCAAGAGACCCAGTACTTC. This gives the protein CACSSLAGGQETQYF.

The CDR3 DNA follows: TGCAGTGCTAGCGGTCCAAACAACTACGAGCAGTACTTC. Protein product: CSASGPNNYEQYF. This chain links TRBV20-1 with TRBJ2-7; no firm D call. The V gene lost 3 bases and the J gene lost 3 bases, with 12 bases spanning the gap. This CDR3 spans 13 amino acids. In germline, CDR1 is DFQATT, CDR2 SNEGSKA (reference sequence).

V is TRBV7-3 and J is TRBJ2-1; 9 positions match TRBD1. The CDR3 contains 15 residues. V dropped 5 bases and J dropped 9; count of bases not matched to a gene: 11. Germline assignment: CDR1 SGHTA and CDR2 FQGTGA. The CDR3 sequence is CASSTRGTGPSEQFF. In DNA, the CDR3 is TGTGCCAGCAGCACCAGGGGGACAGGGCCTAGTGAGCAGTTCTTC. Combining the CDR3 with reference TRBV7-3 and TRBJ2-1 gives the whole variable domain GAGVSQTPSNKVTEKGKYVELRCDPISGHTALYWYRQSLGQGPEFLIYFQGTGAADDSGLPNDRFFAVRPEGSVSTLKIQRTERGDSAVYLCASSTRGTGPSEQFFGPGTRLTVL.

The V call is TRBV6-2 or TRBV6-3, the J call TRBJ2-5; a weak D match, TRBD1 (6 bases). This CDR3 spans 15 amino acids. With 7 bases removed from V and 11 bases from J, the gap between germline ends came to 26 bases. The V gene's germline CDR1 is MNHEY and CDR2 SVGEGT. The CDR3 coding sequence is TGTGCCAGCAACCGACAGGACGTACTAAGCAATGAGCAGTACTTC. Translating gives CASNRQDVLSNEQYF.

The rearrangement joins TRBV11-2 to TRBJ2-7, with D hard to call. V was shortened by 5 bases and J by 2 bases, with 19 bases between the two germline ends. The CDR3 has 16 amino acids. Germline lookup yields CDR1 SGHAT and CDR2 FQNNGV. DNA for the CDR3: TGTGCCAGCAGCCCCATTAGCCGGAAAGGGCCCTACGAGCAGTACTTC. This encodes CASSPISRKGPYEQYF.

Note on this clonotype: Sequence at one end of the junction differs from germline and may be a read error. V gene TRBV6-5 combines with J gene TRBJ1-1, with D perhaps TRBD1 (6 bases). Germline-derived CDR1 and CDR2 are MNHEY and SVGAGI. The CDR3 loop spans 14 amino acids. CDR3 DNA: TGTGCCTGCAGAGGGACAACAATGAACACTGAAGCTTTCTTT. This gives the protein CACRGTTMNTEAFF.